The 26 T cell receptor beta chains below were found in one sample sequenced in a study of blood T cell repertoires in COVID-19 (dated by TCRdb to about 2020). The library was made by the immunoSEQ multiplex PCR assay. TCRdb carries this immuneACCESS record with in-frame sequences only. Its versions omit some clonotypes, under half of them owing to an unresolved V gene in the studies checked, with the rest unexplained. Across this sample there are over 40,000 clones, with 90% seen only once. The ten most abundant clones make up roughly 10% of the sample. Sequencing input: peripheral blood. Source of these receptors: a woman of 80 years or more with acute or convalescent COVID-19.

The chain uses TRBV24-1 and TRBJ2-7; 8 nucleotides match TRBD1. Germline loops: CDR1 KGHDR, CDR2 SFDVKD. The CDR3 loop spans 15 amino acids. Trimming cost V 3 bases and J 3 bases; bases outside gene matches: 6. CDR3 amino acids: CATSDRPGQVYEQYF. CDR3 DNA sequence: TGTGCCACCAGTGATCGACCGGGACAGGTCTACGAGCAGTACTTC.

V and J are TRBV19 and TRBJ2-5, with 14 bases that match TRBD2. CDR3 length: 16 amino acids. J gave up 2 bases and V 3 bases, and 2 bases lay outside the gene matches. Germline-derived CDR1 and CDR2 are LNHDA and SQIVND (reference sequence). As DNA, the CDR3 is TGTGCCAGTAGTATCGGACTAGCGGGGGGTCAAGAGACCCAGTACTTC. Protein: CASSIGLAGGQETQYF.

V is TRBV6-2 or TRBV6-3 and J is TRBJ2-7, with TRBD2 matching over 8 bases. The length of the CDR3 is 15 residues. Germline values: CDR1 MNHEY, CDR2 SVGEGT. The J segment lost 6 bases and the V segment lost 7 bases, leaving 14 bases of the junction unmatched. The CDR3 region has the DNA TGTGCCAGCACCCCCCGTGGAGCGGGAGCGGGCGAGCAGTACTTC. It specifies CASTPRGAGAGEQYF.

This chain connects TRBV5-5 to TRBJ2-2, with 11 positions matching TRBD1. The CDR3 has 14 amino acids. Germline V CDR1 and CDR2: SGHKS, YYEKEE (reference sequence). J gave up 7 bases and V 3 bases, and 2 bases lay outside the gene matches. DNA for the CDR3: TGTGCCAGCAGCTCGGGACAGGGGGTCGGGGAGCTGTTTTTT. It yields the protein CASSSGQGVGELFF.

The chain joins TRBV7-9 to TRBJ2-1; the D gene is possibly TRBD1 (5 bases). The V and J ends lost 6 bases and 6 bases respectively, with 12 bases between them. This CDR3 comprises 13 residues. CDR1 is SEHNR and CDR2 is FQNEAQ in the germline V gene (reference sequence). The CDR3 protein is CASRLGQSNEQFF. The CDR3 DNA reads TGTGCCAGCAGACTTGGACAATCCAATGAGCAGTTCTTC.

The J gene is TRBJ2-4, the V gene TRBV9, with 12 bases aligning to TRBD2. Germline V gene lookup returns CDR1 SGDLS and CDR2 YYNGEE. Losses at the gene ends were 2 bases for V and 0 bases for J; bases not matched to a gene: 15. The CDR3 totals 21 residues. CDR3 region: CASSVEPGGGLAGLAKNIQYF. The CDR3 coding sequence is TGTGCCAGCAGCGTGGAGCCGGGGGGTGGACTAGCGGGGCTAGCCAAAAACATTCAGTACTTC.

The chain recombines TRBV6-6 with TRBJ2-1; 8 nucleotides agree with TRBD2. V lost 5 bases and J lost 10; bases outside the gene matches: 13. Per the germline V gene, CDR1 is MNHNY and CDR2 is SVGAGI (reference sequence). The CDR3 consists of 15 residues. The CDR3 spells CASSDIAGPPPEQFF. The CDR3 DNA follows: TGTGCCAGCAGTGACATAGCGGGACCACCTCCGGAGCAGTTCTTC.

The rearrangement links TRBV6-5 to TRBJ2-7; 7 bases agree with TRBD2. Germline values: CDR1 MNHEY, CDR2 SVGAGI. V shed 0 bases and J 2 bases; nucleotides not matched to a gene: 4. CDR3 length: 15 residues. CDR3 region: CASSYSGGSPYEQYF. For the CDR3, the DNA is TGTGCCAGCAGTTACTCGGGGGGGTCCCCCTACGAGCAGTACTTC.

This sequence joins TRBV24-1 and TRBJ2-1, with 8 bases identical to TRBD1. V lost 2 bases to trimming and J lost 8 bases; unmatched junction nucleotides: 7. This CDR3 is 15 amino acids long. Germline values: CDR1 KGHDR, CDR2 SFDVKD. CDR3 region: CATSDSGTGGHEQFF. CDR3 nucleotides: TGTGCCACCAGTGATTCCGGGACAGGAGGGCATGAGCAGTTCTTC.

Notes on this clone: The junction departs from the called germline gene at one end, perhaps through a read error. This chain joins TRBV3-1 (or the pseudogene TRBV3-2) and TRBJ1-5; D remains unclear. The germline gives CDR1 LGHDT, CDR2 YNNKEL (reference sequence). The CDR3 is 14 amino acids. The CDR3: CASSQVYSNQPQHF. The CDR3 DNA reads as TGTGCCAGCAGTCAAGTATATAGCAATCAGCCCCAGCATTTT.

The gene calls are TRBV11-2 and TRBJ1-2; the D gene is possibly TRBD1 (5 bases). Germline V CDR1 and CDR2: SGHAT, FQNNGV. Trimming took off 5 bases at V and 2 bases at J, with 9 bases between the two ends. There are 13 residues in the CDR3. The CDR3 spells CASSRQQNYGYTF. CDR3 coding DNA: TGTGCCAGCAGCCGACAGCAGAACTATGGCTACACCTTC.

A few counts support this clone. The J gene is TRBJ1-1, the V gene TRBV19; D gene unclear. V dropped 7 bases and J dropped 1 base, with 4 bases sitting between them. Germline-derived CDR1 and CDR2 are LNHDA and SQIVND (reference sequence). The CDR3 has 11 residues. CDR3: CASNKNTEAFF. CDR3 DNA sequence: TGTGCCAGTAACAAGAACACTGAAGCTTTCTTT.

The chain recombines TRBV6-5 with TRBJ1-1; 10 positions match TRBD1. The germline gives CDR1 MNHEY, CDR2 SVGAGI. V was clipped by 10 bases and J by 6 bases; unmatched bases: 5. The CDR3 is made up of 12 amino acids. The CDR3 DNA sequence: TGTGCCATCGGACAGGGGGTATCTGAAGCTTTCTTT. Its protein product is CAIGQGVSEAFF.

The chain carries TRBV29-1 and TRBJ2-1; 11 bases are shared with TRBD2. The germline V gene has CDR1 SQVTM and CDR2 ANQGSEA. V was clipped by 1 base and J by 10 bases; unmatched bases: 12. The CDR3 covers 16 residues. The chain's CDR3 is CSVEAQYGTSGGEQFF. Here the CDR3 DNA reads TGCAGCGTTGAAGCCCAATACGGGACTAGCGGAGGCGAGCAGTTCTTC.

The V call is TRBV3-1 (or the pseudogene TRBV3-2), the J call TRBJ1-1; D might be TRBD1 (5 bases). Germline lookup yields CDR1 LGHDT and CDR2 YNNKEL (reference sequence). The V end lost 4 bases, the J end lost 11 bases, and 11 bases lay between the germline ends. The CDR3 runs to 11 residues. CDR3 amino acids: CASSLEGRAFF. The CDR3 DNA reads as TGTGCCAGCAGCCTAGAGGGGCGGGCTTTCTTT.

The chain has TRBV11-1 and TRBJ1-1, with no clear D. Per the germline V gene, CDR1 is SGHAT and CDR2 is FQDESV (reference sequence). V gave up 5 bases and J gave up 6 bases, with 10 bases separating them. CDR3 length equals 12 residues. The CDR3 region is CASSPRYAEAFF. CDR3 in DNA: TGTGCCAGCAGCCCTAGGTATGCTGAAGCTTTCTTT.

This clone was recorded once. The chain employs TRBV4-1 and TRBJ2-1; perhaps TRBD2 as D (5 bases). CDR3 length: 14 amino acids. The germline gives CDR1 MGHRA, CDR2 YSYEKL. V dropped 0 bases and J dropped 13 bases, with 16 bases sitting between them. The CDR3 DNA sequence: TGCGCCAGCAGCCAAGAAGGGAGCCGGGCAAGTCAGTTCTTC. It yields the protein CASSQEGSRASQFF.

The rearrangement joins TRBV7-9 to TRBJ2-2; 10 bases map to TRBD1. In germline, CDR1 is SEHNR, CDR2 FQNEAQ (reference sequence). This CDR3 region has 17 residues. V lost 5 bases, J lost 3 bases, and 9 bases stayed unmatched. The CDR3 DNA reads TGTGCCAGCAGCGCTACGACAGGGGGCTACGACACCGGGGAGCTGTTTTTT. Translating gives CASSATTGGYDTGELFF.

V usage is TRBV5-4 and J usage is TRBJ1-2; a weak D match, TRBD1 (6 bases). The CDR3 length is 14 residues. Germline V gene data show CDR1 as SGHNT and CDR2 as YYREEE (reference sequence). The V gene lost 0 bases and the J gene lost 3 bases, with 9 bases spanning the gap. DNA for the CDR3: TGTGCCAGCAGCTTGGAACAGGGTGACTATGGCTACACCTTC. Residues: CASSLEQGDYGYTF. Full variable domain (outside the CDR3, taken from reference TRBV5-4 and TRBJ1-2): ETGVTQSPTHLIKTRGQQVTLRCSSQSGHNTVSWYQQALGQGPQFIFQYYREEENGRGNFPPRFSGLQFPNYSSELNVNALELDDSALYLCASSLEQGDYGYTFGSGTRLTVV.

The chain is built from TRBV6-1 and TRBJ2-1, with TRBD2 identical over 11 bases. This CDR3 is built from 16 residues. Germline V gene sequence: CDR1 MNHNS, CDR2 SASEGT. The ends lost 3 bases at V and 4 bases at J; junction bases unmatched: 5. The CDR3 nucleotides are TGTGCCAGCAGTGAGATGACTAGCGGGGTTTACAATGAGCAGTTCTTC. It is translated as CASSEMTSGVYNEQFF.

CDR3 nucleotides: TGTGCCAGCAGCTTAGTGGACAGGATCTACGAGCAGTACTTC. Protein: CASSLVDRIYEQYF. The chain combines TRBV7-8 with TRBJ2-7, with 7 bases aligning to TRBD1. Germline V lookup: CDR1 SGHVS, CDR2 FQNEAQ. The junction had 3 bases not matched to a gene; V was cut back by 1 base and J by 3 bases. The CDR3 runs to 14 residues.

V and J are TRBV5-4 and TRBJ2-1; 7 positions agree with TRBD2. J gave up 0 bases and V 0 bases, and 3 bases lay outside the gene matches. The CDR3 covers 16 residues. Germline V gene sequence: CDR1 SGHNT, CDR2 YYREEE (reference sequence). The CDR3 region is CASSLDGGSSYNEQFF. The CDR3 DNA reads TGTGCCAGCAGCTTGGATGGCGGGAGCTCCTACAATGAGCAGTTCTTC.

The chain has TRBV6-1 and TRBJ1-5; possibly TRBD1 for D (6 bases). From germline, CDR1 is MNHNS and CDR2 SASEGT. The V end lost 1 base, the J end lost 3 bases, and 13 bases lay between the germline ends. CDR3 length equals 16 residues. CDR3 in DNA: TGTGCCAGCAGTGAAGTCCGGACAGCGACCAATCAGCCCCAGCATTTT. Protein: CASSEVRTATNQPQHF.

The chain joins TRBV5-1 to TRBJ2-3, with TRBD2 matching over 13 bases. The V gene's germline CDR1 is SGHRS and CDR2 YFSETQ. CDR3 size: 18 residues. The V and J ends lost 0 bases and 0 bases, in that order; junction bases with no gene match: 4. This CDR3 reads CASSLGLLAGGSTDTQYF. In DNA, the CDR3 is TGCGCCAGCAGCTTGGGTCTACTAGCGGGAGGGAGCACAGATACGCAGTATTTT.

The chain uses TRBV25-1 and TRBJ2-1, with D tentatively TRBD2 (8 bases). The CDR3 spans 15 residues. The germline gives CDR1 MGHDK, CDR2 SYGVNS. Trimming removed 9 bases from V and 4 bases from J, with 19 bases in between. The chain's CDR3 is CASSGGGTVYNEQFF. The CDR3 nucleotides read TGTGCCAGTTCCGGGGGGGGGACAGTTTACAATGAGCAGTTCTTC.

J is TRBJ2-2 and V is TRBV7-2; TRBD1 matches at 7 bases. The ends lost 1 base at V and 5 bases at J; junction bases unmatched: 4. The CDR3 has 15 amino acids. The V gene's germline CDR1 is SGHTA and CDR2 FQGNSA. CDR3 loop: CASSLVQGPTGELFF. CDR3 nucleotide sequence: TGTGCCAGCAGCTTAGTACAGGGGCCGACCGGGGAGCTGTTTTTT.